The rows below give T cell receptor beta chains drawn from one sample of a study of shared clonotypes between healthy human individuals. Profiling relied on immunoSEQ multiplex PCR, and the TCRdb table lists in-frame clones only, not all of them. The sample carries about 2.4 million clones, over 85% recorded once. Sequenced sample: naive CD4+ T cells from PBMCs. These receptor sequences come from a man in his late teens or twenties in good health. Some clones in this sample may be carry-over from other donors' samples. Both conserved end residues are part of each CDR3. Each record gives: V gene, D gene, clone size, J gene, CDR3 DNA, CDR3 protein. D genes are given only for firm matches. For some rows the clone size is stated as once, few or many, or as a class when expanded; others skip it.

TRBV5-1	TRBD1	.	TRBJ2-7	TGCGCCAGCAGCTCCGGACAGGCCTCCTACGAGCAGTACTTC	CASSSGQASYEQYF
TRBV19	.	.	TRBJ1-2	TGTGCCAGTACCCCGGACAGCTACTATGGCTACACCTTC	CASTPDSYYGYTF
TRBV7-2	.	.	TRBJ2-3	TGTGCCAGCAGCCCAATACCGACCACAGATACGCAGTATTTT	CASSPIPTTDTQYF
TRBV5-1	TRBD1	.	TRBJ1-1	TGCGCCAGCAGCTTGGTGGGACAGACGAACACTGAAGCTTTCTTT	CASSLVGQTNTEAFF
TRBV5-1	TRBD2	.	TRBJ2-1	TGCGCCAGCAGCTTGGAACTAGCGGGAGTCAATGAGCAGTTCTTC	CASSLELAGVNEQFF
TRBV7-3	TRBD1	.	TRBJ2-2	TGTGCCAGCAGCTTACCGGGACAGGGGGCCCCCGGGGAGCTGTTTTTT	CASSLPGQGAPGELFF
TRBV11-1	.	once	TRBJ1-1	TGTGCCAGCAGCACAATACAGGGAGGCACTGAAGCTTTCTTT	CASSTIQGGTEAFF
TRBV5-1	TRBD1	once	TRBJ2-1	TGCGCCAGCAGCCAAAGGGGGACAGCTGCCTACAATGAGCAGTTCTTC	CASSQRGTAAYNEQFF
TRBV5-4	.	.	TRBJ2-5	TGTGCCAGCAGCTTCACAAACACTCGGGGGACCCAGTACTTC	CASSFTNTRGTQYF
TRBV5-1	TRBD1	.	TRBJ2-7	TGCGCCAGCAGCTGGGGCCGGGACAGTTCCTACGAGCAGTACTTC	CASSWGRDSSYEQYF
TRBV4-1	TRBD2	.	TRBJ2-7	TGCGCCAGCAGCCAGTCTTGGAGTGGAGCGGGAGGATACGAGCAGTACTTC	CASSQSWSGAGGYEQYF
TRBV13	.	once	TRBJ2-7	TGTGCCAGCAGTTCTGGTGGGGCCCACGAGCAGTACTTC	CASSSGGAHEQYF
TRBV11-3	.	once	TRBJ2-3	TGTGCCAGCAGCTTAGGGGGCGAGAGCACAGATACGCAGTATTTT	CASSLGGESTDTQYF
TRBV5-4	TRBD1	.	TRBJ2-1	TGTGCCAGCAGACTCACAGGGGGCTCCTACAATGAGCAGTTCTTC	CASRLTGGSYNEQFF
TRBV2	.	once	TRBJ2-3	TGTGCCAGCAGTGAGGCTCCCAGCACAGATACGCAGTATTTT	CASSEAPSTDTQYF
TRBV9	.	.	TRBJ2-1	TGTGCCAGCAGCGTAGATGGACAGCCCTACAGCGAGCAGTTCTTC	CASSVDGQPYSEQFF
TRBV2	.	.	TRBJ2-2	TGTGCCAGCAGTGTGGCCGGGGAGCTGTTTTTT	CASSVAGELFF
TRBV28	TRBD1	.	TRBJ2-4	TGTGCCAGCATCGGGACAGGGATAAGACTAGCCAAAAACATTCAGTACTTC	CASIGTGIRLAKNIQYF
TRBV6-5	.	.	TRBJ2-3	TGTGCCAGCAGTTACTCAGACACCACAGATACGCAGTATTTT	CASSYSDTTDTQYF
TRBV30	.	.	TRBJ1-1	TGTGCCTGGAATTCCTTGACCCAGTACACTGAAGCTTTCTTT	CAWNSLTQYTEAFF
TRBV5-4	.	.	TRBJ2-7	TGTGCCAGCGCCTCGGCCCCAGGGTTCGACGAGCAGTACTTC	CASASAPGFDEQYF
TRBV7-3	TRBD2	.	TRBJ2-1	TGTGCCAGCAGCAAACTAAGCGGGAGAACCTACAATGAGCAGTTCTTC	CASSKLSGRTYNEQFF
TRBV2	.	.	TRBJ2-2	TGTGCCAGCGTCGGGACGGCGAACACCGGGGAGCTGTTTTTT	CASVGTANTGELFF
TRBV15	.	.	TRBJ2-5	TGTGCCACCAGCCCCCAGCGGGTGGAAGAGACCCAGTACTTC	CATSPQRVEETQYF
TRBV18	TRBD1	.	TRBJ2-3	TGTGCCAGCTCGCTAACGGGACAGAAGGGCAGAACAGATACGCAGTATTTT	CASSLTGQKGRTDTQYF
TRBV4-3	TRBD1	.	TRBJ2-3	TGCGCCAGCAGCCAAGGCAGGGGGTTTCGGGCAACAGATACGCAGTATTTT	CASSQGRGFRATDTQYF
TRBV6-1	.	.	TRBJ2-1	TGTGCCAGCAGTGAGGGACTTACTGGAAATGAGCAGTTCTTC	CASSEGLTGNEQFF
TRBV5-1	TRBD1	.	TRBJ2-1	TGCGCCAGCAGCTCCCCCGGGACAGGGAGGTCCAATGAGCAGTTCTTC	CASSSPGTGRSNEQFF
TRBV28	TRBD1	.	TRBJ2-7	TGTGCCAGCAGTTTAGCCCCCCAAGCCCCCGGACAGGGTGGTTGGCAGTACTTC	CASSLAPQAPGQGGWQYF
TRBV6-5	TRBD1	once	TRBJ1-2	TGTGCCAGCAGTTACGGGACAGGGAGGGCTAACTATGGCTACACCTTC	CASSYGTGRANYGYTF
TRBV2	.	.	TRBJ2-2	TGTGCCAGCATGGCACTAGCCCCGAACACCGGGGAGCTGTTTTTT	CASMALAPNTGELFF